This entry describes one T cell receptor (beta chain). Antigen unknown. V was trimmed by 7 bases and J by 5 bases, leaving 9 bases between them. The CDR3 spans 12 residues. The V gene's germline CDR1 is LNHDA and CDR2 SQIVND (reference sequence). The protocol was immunoSEQ multiplex PCR, while the TCRdb copy is restricted to in-frame clones and leaves out a portion. The sample carries 150,000 to 200,000 clones, approximately 90% recorded once. The source of the sample is a study of T cell responses to AZD1222 COVID-19 vaccine. Study results and caveats: Just a handful of AZD1222 recipients tested seropositive at baseline.

The specimen comprised peripheral blood, sampled 28 days after the second dose of the MenACWY control vaccine. The J gene is TRBJ1-5, the V gene TRBV19; perhaps TRBD1 as D (5 bases). The clonotype originates from an adult who received the MenACWY meningococcal vaccine as a control. This chain's CDR3 is CASNGGYQPQHF. DNA of the CDR3: TGTGCCAGTAATGGGGGGTATCAGCCCCAGCATTTT.